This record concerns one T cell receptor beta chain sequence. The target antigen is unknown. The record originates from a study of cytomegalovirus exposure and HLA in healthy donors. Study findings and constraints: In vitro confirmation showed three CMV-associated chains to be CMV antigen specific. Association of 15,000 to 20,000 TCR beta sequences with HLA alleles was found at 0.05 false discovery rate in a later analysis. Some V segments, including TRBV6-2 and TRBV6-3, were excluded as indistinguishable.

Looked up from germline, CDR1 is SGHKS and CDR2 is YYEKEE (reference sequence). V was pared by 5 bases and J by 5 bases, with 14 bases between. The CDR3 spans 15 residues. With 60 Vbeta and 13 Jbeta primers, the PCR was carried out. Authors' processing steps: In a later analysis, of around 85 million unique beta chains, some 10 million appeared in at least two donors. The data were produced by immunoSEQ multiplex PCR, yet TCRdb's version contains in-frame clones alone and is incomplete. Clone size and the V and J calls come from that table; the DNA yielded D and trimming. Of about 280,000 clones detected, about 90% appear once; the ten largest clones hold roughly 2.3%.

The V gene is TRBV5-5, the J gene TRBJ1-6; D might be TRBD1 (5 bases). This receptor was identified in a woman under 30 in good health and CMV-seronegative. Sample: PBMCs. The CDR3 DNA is TGTGCCAGCAGGGGGGGGACGGGGGATAATTCACCCCTCCACTTT. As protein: CASRGGTGDNSPLHF.